This TCR beta chain was identified during a study of vaccination effects on CD4 cells after COVID-19. Study-level information: The participants, recipients of two vaccine doses, got either BNT162b2 or mRNA-1273.

Worth noting for this clone: The antigen remains undetermined.

Losses at the gene ends were 5 bases for V and 3 bases for J; bases not matched to a gene: 3. The CDR3 has 13 residues. Sequenced by immunoSEQ multiplex PCR; TCRdb stores in-frame clones only, minus some. Here the sample spans around 25,000 clones, roughly 72% being singletons. Study findings and constraints: Following vaccination, convalescents' spike-reactive clones were mostly new ones induced by the vaccine. Clones arising from infection and from vaccination showed marked clonal contraction late after vaccination.

Peptide-pool stimulation followed by sequencing identified expanded antigen-specific CD4+ clonotypes in the ViraFEST assay. With 9 to 11 days of culture completed, CD4+ T cells were isolated. This individual tested PCR-positive for SARS-CoV-2 infection between March and December 2020. Culturing of a few million PBMC per well took place with roughly 10 IU/ml IL-2 and approximately 9.1 ug/ml peptides. This material consisted of CD4+ T cells from PBMCs cultured with SARS-CoV-2 spike peptides, taken before COVID-19 vaccination. This chain uses TRBV12-3 or TRBV12-4 with TRBJ1-1; TRBD1 aligns across 7 bases. This clonotype was sampled from a human donor who had a prior SARS-CoV-2 infection. The CDR3 nucleotides are TGTGCCAGCAGTCGAGGGGGCCACACTGAAGCTTTCTTT. This gives the protein CASSRGGHTEAFF.